This entry concerns a single TCR beta chain. Its antigen is still unknown. The source of the sample is a study of T cell responses to AZD1222 COVID-19 vaccine. About the research overall: The study pooled second doses at about 4 or about 12 weeks.

The assay was immunoSEQ multiplex PCR, and TCRdb's table has in-frame clones only and misses some. The table shows about 130,000 clones, with about 90% occurring only once. Study results and caveats: As reported, nearly half of all spike-specific TCRs target variant regions that are unmutated. Researchers report vaccine-associated CD4 TCRs spanning spike, with dominance at 160-218 and 743-854. No day 14 peak samples; only post-peak repertoires were characterized.

The CDR3 contains 19 residues. The ends lost 3 bases at V and 3 bases at J; junction bases unmatched: 12. Germline V gene sequence: CDR1 SGHVS, CDR2 FNYEAQ. Sequencing was performed on peripheral blood, taken on day 0 of AZD1222 vaccination. The TCR sequence derives from an adult in good health. The rearrangement joins TRBV7-6 to TRBJ2-2; TRBD2 matches at 11 bases. CDR3 nucleotide sequence: TGTGCCAGCAGCTTGTTAATTAGCGGGAGGGCCTCGGACACCGGGGAGCTGTTTTTT. Translated, it gives CASSLLISGRASDTGELFF.